The entry below gives a single T cell receptor beta chain sequence along with its context. V was clipped by 0 bases and J by 2 bases, with 6 bases between them. CDR3 length: 13 amino acids. Germline CDR1 SGHRS, CDR2 YFSETQ. The source of the sample is a study of blood T cells in healthy people across ages. A second PCR, run for about 6 to 11 cycles, used a sample-barcoded 5' primer plus a J-beta primer mix. MiXCR was run by TCRdb on the 5' RACE reads, yielding one entry per CDR3 protein. The top ten clones hold more than 8.5% of a sample with roughly 700,000 distinct CDR3 sequences, roughly 25% of them seen once. This sample was shared with a second study, whose subject was T cells of mothers and their children.

The sample was blood. J is TRBJ2-7 and V is TRBV5-1, with D unclear. The receptor comes from a boy younger than 18 in good health. CDR3 in amino acids: CASSLDDAYEQYF. In nucleotides, the CDR3 is TGCGCCAGCAGCTTGGACGACGCCTACGAGCAGTACTTC.